The sequence of this T cell receptor (beta chain) was determined in a study of blood T cell repertoires in COVID-19. Study at large: Donors in the United States, Italy and Spain gave samples during acute or convalescent COVID-19.

Original data processing: Estimation of nucleated cell counts relied on the amplification of reference gene primers. Assay: immunoSEQ multiplex PCR; the TCRdb copy retains only in-frame clones and omits some. That table is the source of V, J and clone size, and D and trimming were worked out from the DNA. Of 79,000 or so clones listed, approximately 81% are singletons. The germline V gene has CDR1 SGHTA and CDR2 FQGTGA. Losses at the gene ends were 0 bases for V and 9 bases for J; bases not matched to a gene: 4. The CDR3 covers 15 residues. The TCR originated in a man in his 60s with COVID-19, enrolled during active disease. Sequenced input: peripheral blood. J is TRBJ1-6 and V is TRBV7-3, with 8 positions matching TRBD1. The CDR3 coding sequence is TGTGCCAGCAGCTTAACGACAGGGGCTAGTTCACCCCTCCACTTT. It encodes CASSLTTGASSPLHF.